This T cell receptor (beta chain) is from a study of tumor-infiltrating lymphocytes in primary liver carcinoma. About the research overall: Men as well as women, aged 30 to 69 years, made up the patients.

Findings and limits, study-wide: Against blood, tumors held a significantly higher top-250-clone fraction (p = 0.039).

TCR beta cDNA came from around 0.5 ug total RNA, primed with a constant-region primer. A slightly modified ARM-PCR protocol with three nested multiplex PCR rounds produced these TCR beta libraries. Each CDR3 protein gets one entry after TCRdb re-called the multiplex PCR reads with MiXCR. The repertoire holds 40,000 to 50,000 distinct CDR3 sequences, with around three quarters as singletons. For this clonotype: What it binds is not known. A junction boundary mismatches the germline segment, possibly from a read error.

Both RNA and DNA were isolated together from around 20-30 mg of bulk tissue that had not been sorted. The source of this sequence is a man in his forties with primary liver carcinoma and hepatitis B virus infection. The sample comprised liver tumor tissue from sampling region 3. Subset indicated: tumor region T3, left-lateral pole.

CDR3 region: CDSSLVAPAGTGELFF. The DNA for the CDR3 is TGTGACAGCAGCTTAGTGGCGCCAGCGGGGACCGGGGAGCTATTTTTT. The V gene is TRBV11-2, the J gene TRBJ2-2; 7 bases match TRBD2. This CDR3 spans 16 amino acids. The V gene's germline CDR1 is SGHAT and CDR2 FQNNGV.